This entry describes one TCR beta chain. In the authors' methods: Scientists estimated how many nucleated cells there were by amplifying reference gene primers. This table comes from immunoSEQ multiplex PCR, and its TCRdb copy is limited to in-frame clones, with some not included. V and J calls and clone size come straight from that table; D and trimming were deduced from the DNA. The sample records about 120,000 clones, 85% being singletons. The sample is drawn from a study of blood T cell repertoires in COVID-19. Across the whole study: Acute-phase and convalescent COVID-19 samples originated in the United States, Italy and Spain. T cells, B-cell-depleted T cells, or PBMCs provided the cDNA or gDNA that served as material.

The source of this sequence is a man aged 80 or over with acute or convalescent COVID-19. Input material: peripheral blood.

The CDR3 DNA follows: TGCGCCAGCAGCTGGGTGACTAGCGGGAGTTTAAGCACAGATACGCAGTATTTT. This translates into CASSWVTSGSLSTDTQYF. This chain connects TRBV5-1 to TRBJ2-3; 12 bases match TRBD2. Trimming cost V 3 bases and J 0 bases; bases outside gene matches: 8. CDR3 length equals 18 residues. The germline V gene encodes CDR1 SGHRS and CDR2 YFSETQ.